These T cell receptor beta chains were read from a single sample in a study of technical replicates of blood from a handful of donors. Generated by immunoSEQ multiplex PCR, the TCRdb table keeps only in-frame clones and is missing some. The table records about 88,000 clones, 94% of them present only once. The sequencing input was T cells isolated from PBMCs. These receptors were obtained from a human donor in good health. The CDR3 runs from the conserved cysteine through the conserved F or W. The order of the fields is D gene, clone size, V gene, J gene, CDR3 protein, CDR3 DNA. A D gene is named only where the DNA matches it firmly. Some rows mark clone size as missing; the rest say once, few, many or name a class of expanded clone.

D: TRBD1; size: -; V: TRBV7-3; J: TRBJ1-5; CDR3: CASSSRDRGRPWPQHF; DNA: TGTGCCAGCAGCTCCCGGGACAGGGGGCGCCCCTGGCCCCAGCATTTT
D: -; size: -; V: TRBV10-1; J: TRBJ2-3; CDR3: CASSEGPYTDTQYF; DNA: TGCGCCAGCAGTGAGGGGCCCTACACAGATACGCAGTATTTT
D: TRBD1; size: -; V: TRBV5-1; J: TRBJ1-5; CDR3: CASSLLAGGGPQHF; DNA: TGCGCCAGCAGCTTGTTGGCAGGGGGAGGGCCCCAGCATTTT
D: -; size: -; V: TRBV6-4; J: TRBJ2-3; CDR3: CASSDRDTQYF; DNA: TGTGCCAGCAGTGACCGAGATACGCAGTATTTT
D: -; size: once; V: TRBV5-4; J: TRBJ2-4; CDR3: CASSRLGGAAIAKNIQYF; DNA: TGTGCCAGCAGCCGCCTGGGGGGAGCAGCAATAGCCAAAAACATTCAGTACTTC
D: -; size: -; V: TRBV6-1; J: TRBJ1-2; CDR3: CASSDRGGRYGYTF; DNA: TGTGCCAGCAGTGATAGGGGGGGCCGGTATGGCTACACCTTC
D: -; size: -; V: TRBV18; J: TRBJ2-2; CDR3: CASSPPGQGLNTGELFF; DNA: TGTGCCAGCTCACCACCGGGGCAGGGCCTGAACACCGGGGAGCTGTTTTTT
D: -; size: -; V: TRBV7-9; J: TRBJ2-1; CDR3: CASTDTGLSYNEQFF; DNA: TGTGCCAGCACCGACACCGGACTATCCTACAATGAGCAGTTCTTC
D: TRBD2; size: once; V: TRBV11-2; J: TRBJ2-2; CDR3: CASSLMPGGPTTGELFF; DNA: TGTGCCAGCAGCTTAATGCCGGGAGGGCCGACCACCGGGGAGCTGTTTTTT
D: -; size: -; V: TRBV5-4; J: TRBJ2-1; CDR3: CASSLMGGSSYNEQFF; DNA: TGTGCCAGCAGCCTAATGGGGGGAAGCTCCTACAATGAGCAGTTCTTC
D: -; size: -; V: TRBV10-3; J: TRBJ1-6; CDR3: CAISSEGGAYNSPLHF; DNA: TGTGCCATCAGTTCGGAGGGGGGGGCGTATAATTCACCCCTCCACTTT
D: -; size: -; V: TRBV27; J: TRBJ2-7; CDR3: CASSSGGWYGNKYEQYF; DNA: TGTGCCAGCAGTTCGGGTGGCTGGTACGGGAACAAATACGAGCAGTACTTC
D: -; size: -; V: TRBV5-1; J: TRBJ2-7; CDR3: CASSFMADSYEQYF; DNA: TGCGCCAGCAGCTTCATGGCCGACTCCTACGAGCAGTACTTC
D: -; size: -; V: TRBV20-1; J: TRBJ1-1; CDR3: CSGQLNTEAFF; DNA: TGCAGTGGCCAACTTAACACTGAAGCTTTCTTT
D: -; size: -; V: TRBV7-9; J: TRBJ2-7; CDR3: CASSLTGHYEQYF; DNA: TGTGCCAGCAGCTTAACAGGGCACTACGAGCAGTACTTC
D: TRBD1; size: -; V: TRBV10-3; J: TRBJ1-2; CDR3: CAISEKTGPEIYGYTF; DNA: TGTGCCATCAGTGAGAAGACAGGGCCCGAAATTTATGGCTACACCTTC
D: -; size: -; V: TRBV19; J: TRBJ1-5; CDR3: CASSNGQTSNQPQHF; DNA: TGTGCCAGTAGTAATGGGCAGACTAGCAATCAGCCCCAGCATTTT
D: -; size: -; V: TRBV28; J: TRBJ2-3; CDR3: CASNPRGKNTDTQYF; DNA: TGTGCCAGCAACCCCAGAGGGAAAAACACAGATACGCAGTATTTT
D: -; size: -; V: TRBV7-9; J: TRBJ1-2; CDR3: CASSLMVGAGRVDGYTF; DNA: TGTGCCAGCAGCTTAATGGTGGGAGCGGGCAGGGTGGATGGCTACACCTTC